This T cell receptor beta chain originates from a study of cytomegalovirus exposure and HLA in healthy donors. Across the whole study: HLA-typed donors were the source of around 87 million unique TCRs, which an early data release held. Overall study findings and caveats: 164 TCR beta chains were listed as cytomegalovirus-associated.

Germline CDR1 SQVTM, CDR2 ANQGSEA. The CDR3 has 11 residues. The V end was cut by 6 bases, the J end by 5 bases, with 7 bases between. Primers for the PCR totalled 60 Vbeta and 13 Jbeta. Repertoires were generated with immunoSEQ multiplex PCR, while TCRdb's copy carries only in-frame clones and drops some. The table lists just over 60,000 clones, about 89% of them singletons. With regard to this clone: Its specificity is unknown. This CDR3 is missing its conserved last phenylalanine or tryptophan, likely due to a read error.

The specimen sequenced was PBMCs. This chain uses TRBV29-1 with TRBJ2-2; TRBD2 might be the D (5 bases). The source is a young man in good health and CMV-seronegative. This CDR3 reads CSVEGTGELFV. CDR3 sequence (DNA): TGCAGCGTCGAGGGTACCGGGGAGCTGTTTGTT.